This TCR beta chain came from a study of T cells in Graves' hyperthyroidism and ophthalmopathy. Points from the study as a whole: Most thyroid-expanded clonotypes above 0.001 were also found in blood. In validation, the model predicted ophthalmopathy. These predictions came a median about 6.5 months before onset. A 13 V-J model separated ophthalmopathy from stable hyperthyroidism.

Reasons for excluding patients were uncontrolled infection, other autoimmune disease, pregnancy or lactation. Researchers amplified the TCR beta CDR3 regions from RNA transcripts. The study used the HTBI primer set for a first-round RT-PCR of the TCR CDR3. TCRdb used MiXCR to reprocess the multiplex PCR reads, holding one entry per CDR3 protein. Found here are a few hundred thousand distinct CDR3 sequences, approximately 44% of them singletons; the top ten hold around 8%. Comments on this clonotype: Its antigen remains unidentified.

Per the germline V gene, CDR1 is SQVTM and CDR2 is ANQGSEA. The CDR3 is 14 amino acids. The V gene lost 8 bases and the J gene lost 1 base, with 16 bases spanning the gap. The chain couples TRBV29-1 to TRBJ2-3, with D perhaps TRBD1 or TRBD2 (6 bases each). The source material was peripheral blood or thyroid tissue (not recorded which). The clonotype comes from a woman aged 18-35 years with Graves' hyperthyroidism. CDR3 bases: TGCAGCTTAGGAGGGGGATCCCGCACAGATACGCAGTATTTT. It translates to CSLGGGSRTDTQYF.